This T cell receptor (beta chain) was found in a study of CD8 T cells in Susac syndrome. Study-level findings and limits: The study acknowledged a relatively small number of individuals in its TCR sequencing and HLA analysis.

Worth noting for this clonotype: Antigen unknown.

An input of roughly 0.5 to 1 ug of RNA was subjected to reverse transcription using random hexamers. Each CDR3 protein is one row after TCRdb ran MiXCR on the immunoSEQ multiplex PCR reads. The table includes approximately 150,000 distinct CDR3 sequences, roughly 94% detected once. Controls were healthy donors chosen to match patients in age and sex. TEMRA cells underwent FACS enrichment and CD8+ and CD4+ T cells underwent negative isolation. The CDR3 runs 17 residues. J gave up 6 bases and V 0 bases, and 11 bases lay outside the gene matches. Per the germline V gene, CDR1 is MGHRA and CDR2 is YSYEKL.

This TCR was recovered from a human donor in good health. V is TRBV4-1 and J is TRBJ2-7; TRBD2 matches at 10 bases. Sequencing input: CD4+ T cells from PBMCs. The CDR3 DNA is TGCGCCAGCAGCCAAGAGGGAAGCGGGGGGGTCCGGGGCGAGCAGTACTTC. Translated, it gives CASSQEGSGGVRGEQYF.